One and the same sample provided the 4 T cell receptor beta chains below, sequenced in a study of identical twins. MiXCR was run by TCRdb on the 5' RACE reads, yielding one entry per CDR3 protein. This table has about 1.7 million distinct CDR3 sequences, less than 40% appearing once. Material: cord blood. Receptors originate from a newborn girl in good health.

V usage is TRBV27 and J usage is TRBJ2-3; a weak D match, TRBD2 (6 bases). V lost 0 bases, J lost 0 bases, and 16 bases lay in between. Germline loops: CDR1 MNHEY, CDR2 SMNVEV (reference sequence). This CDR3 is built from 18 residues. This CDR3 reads CASSLSLVAVASTDTQYF. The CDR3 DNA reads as TGTGCCAGCAGTTTATCTCTGGTAGCGGTAGCTAGCACAGATACGCAGTATTTT.

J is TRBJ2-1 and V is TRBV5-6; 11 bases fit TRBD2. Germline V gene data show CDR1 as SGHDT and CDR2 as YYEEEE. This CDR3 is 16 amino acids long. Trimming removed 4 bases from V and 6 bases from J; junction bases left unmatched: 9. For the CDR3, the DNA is TGTGCCAGCAGCGGTCTTACTAGCGGGAGCCTCAATGAGCAGTTCTTC. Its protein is CASSGLTSGSLNEQFF.

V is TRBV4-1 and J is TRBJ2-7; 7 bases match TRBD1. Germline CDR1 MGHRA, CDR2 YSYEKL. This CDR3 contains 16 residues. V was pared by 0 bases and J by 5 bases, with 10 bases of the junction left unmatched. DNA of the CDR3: TGCGCCAGCAGCCAAGATACAGGGGCAGGGCCCAACGAGCAGTACTTC. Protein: CASSQDTGAGPNEQYF.

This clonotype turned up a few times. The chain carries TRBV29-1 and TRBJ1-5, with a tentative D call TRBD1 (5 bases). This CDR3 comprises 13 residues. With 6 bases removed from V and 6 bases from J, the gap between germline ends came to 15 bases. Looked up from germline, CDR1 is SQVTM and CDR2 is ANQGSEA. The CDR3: CSVSRGEGQPQHF. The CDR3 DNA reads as TGCAGCGTCAGCCGGGGGGAGGGTCAGCCCCAGCATTTT.